These 31 T cell receptor beta chains came from one sample sequenced in a study of blood T cell repertoires in COVID-19. Assay used: immunoSEQ multiplex PCR; TCRdb lists only in-frame clones, some missing. The sample lists about 160,000 clones; 75% to 80% were seen once. The sample consisted of peripheral blood. The receptors stem from a woman at least 80 years old with acute or convalescent COVID-19.

Only one count was recorded for this clone. V usage is TRBV6-2 or TRBV6-3 and J usage is TRBJ2-7; tentative D call: TRBD2 (5 bases). CDR1 and CDR2 (germline): MNHEY, SVGEGT. CDR3 length equals 14 residues. Trimming took off 5 bases at V and 0 bases at J, with 11 bases between the two ends. CDR3 DNA sequence: TGTGCCAGCAGTCCGGCGGGCCTCTCCTACGAGCAGTACTTC. Its translation is CASSPAGLSYEQYF.

The V gene is TRBV3-1 (or the pseudogene TRBV3-2), the J gene TRBJ2-1; D is unresolved. Germline lookup yields CDR1 LGHDT and CDR2 YNNKEL (reference sequence). The CDR3 runs 13 residues. V lost 0 bases and J lost 10, with 10 bases in between. This CDR3 is CASSQDLRREQFF. The DNA for the CDR3 is TGTGCCAGCAGCCAAGATTTACGGCGGGAGCAGTTCTTC.

The CDR3: CASSSPADTQYF. CDR3 coding DNA: TGTGCCAGCAGTTCGCCCGCGGATACGCAGTATTTT. The J gene is TRBJ2-3, the V gene TRBV6-6, with unresolved D. Deletions cut 4 bases from V and 6 bases from J, with 8 bases between. Germline CDR1 MNHNY, CDR2 SVGAGI (reference sequence). The CDR3 length is 12 residues.

This clone was seen a handful of times. The rearrangement joins TRBV16 to TRBJ1-2, with D tentatively TRBD1 (5 bases). This CDR3 contains 13 residues. Looked up from germline, CDR1 is KGHSY and CDR2 is FQNENV. V lost 1 base to trimming and J lost 8 bases, with 11 bases between them. This CDR3 is CASSQLQDLGYTF. Here the CDR3 DNA reads TGTGCCAGCAGCCAATTACAGGATTTGGGCTACACCTTC.

The chain joins TRBV27 to TRBJ2-7; perhaps TRBD1 as D (6 bases). Trimming left V 6 bases short and J 3 bases short, with 18 bases between. The germline CDR1 and CDR2 sequences are MNHEY and SMNVEV (reference sequence). There are 15 residues in the CDR3. The CDR3 DNA reads as TGTGCCAGCAGCCCGGACAGTCCTGCTCTCTACGAGCAGTACTTC. This translates into CASSPDSPALYEQYF.

V and J are TRBV6-5 and TRBJ2-7; D remains ambiguous. Trimming left V 8 bases short and J 3 bases short, with 14 bases between. The V gene's germline CDR1 is MNHEY and CDR2 SVGAGI. The CDR3 is made up of 13 amino acids. CDR3: CASDPNRYYEQYF. CDR3 coding DNA: TGTGCCAGCGACCCGAACAGATACTACGAGCAGTACTTC.

The CDR3 here is CASRDFGTVRETQYF. The CDR3 DNA reads TGTGCCAGCAGGGACTTTGGGACAGTCCGCGAGACCCAGTACTTC. J is TRBJ2-5 and V is TRBV6-5; 7 bases are a match to TRBD1. The ends lost 6 bases at V and 5 bases at J; junction bases unmatched: 12. CDR1 and CDR2 from the germline V gene are MNHEY and SVGAGI. This CDR3 is 15 amino acids long.

This clone was counted only a few times. V and J are TRBV7-9 and TRBJ2-7; the match to TRBD2 covers 7 bases. The ends lost 4 bases at V and 6 bases at J; junction bases unmatched: 12. Germline CDR1 is SEHNR and CDR2 is FQNEAQ (reference sequence). CDR3 length: 15 residues. CDR3 loop: CASSSRLANSAEQYF. In DNA, the CDR3 is TGTGCCAGCAGCTCCCGACTAGCTAACTCCGCCGAGCAGTACTTC. Supplemented by reference TRBV7-9 and TRBJ2-7, the full variable domain reads DTGVSQNPRHKITKRGQNVTFRCDPISEHNRLYWYRQTLGQGPEFLTYFQNEAQLEKSRLLSDRFSAERPKGSFSTLEIQRTEQGDSAMYLCASSSRLANSAEQYFGPGTRLTVT.

The rearrangement joins TRBV5-1 to TRBJ2-3; D ambiguous. CDR3 length equals 13 residues. V lost 1 base and J lost 5, with 8 bases in between. Looked up from germline, CDR1 is SGHRS and CDR2 is YFSETQ. The DNA for the CDR3 is TGCGCCAGCAGCTTGTCAGGCGTAGATACGCAGTATTTT. Encoded protein: CASSLSGVDTQYF. The variable domain in full, completed from reference TRBV5-1 and TRBJ2-3, reads KAGVTQTPRYLIKTRGQQVTLSCSPISGHRSVSWYQQTPGQGLQFLFEYFSETQRNKGNFPGRFSGRQFSNSRSEMNVSTLELGDSALYLCASSLSGVDTQYFGPGTRLTVL.

The V call is TRBV29-1, the J call TRBJ2-3; D is unclear. The V end lost 6 bases, the J end lost 5 bases, and 9 bases lay between the germline ends. Germline loops: CDR1 SQVTM, CDR2 ANQGSEA. This CDR3 spans 11 amino acids. The CDR3 here is CSVVRVDTQYF. In DNA form, the CDR3 reads TGCAGCGTGGTACGGGTAGATACGCAGTATTTT.

The CDR3 reads CASSQLLGQGFYGYTF. CDR3 DNA: TGTGCCAGCAGCCAGTTATTGGGCCAGGGCTTCTATGGCTACACCTTC. The chain combines TRBV3-1 (or the pseudogene TRBV3-2) with TRBJ1-2, with D possibly being TRBD1 (5 bases). CDR3 size: 16 residues. CDR1 LGHDT and CDR2 YNNKEL come from the germline V gene (reference sequence). V was cut by 3 bases and J by 4 bases, with 18 bases left in between.

This clone was seen a few times. V usage is TRBV5-1 and J usage is TRBJ1-6, with 7 bases identical to TRBD1. The CDR3 covers 15 residues. V was clipped by 5 bases and J by 4 bases; unmatched bases: 6. In germline, CDR1 is SGHRS, CDR2 YFSETQ. CDR3 in amino acids: CASSSRQGYNSPLHF. DNA of the CDR3: TGCGCCAGCAGTTCACGACAGGGTTATAATTCACCCCTCCACTTT.

The CDR3 spells CASSSSIGETGGYTF. The DNA for the CDR3 is TGTGCCAGCAGCTCCTCGATTGGGGAGACCGGTGGCTACACCTTC. This chain uses TRBV5-4 with TRBJ1-2, with D uncertain. The CDR3 is made up of 15 amino acids. Germline-derived CDR1 and CDR2 are SGHNT and YYREEE (reference sequence). Trimming shortened V by 3 bases and J by 7 bases, and 19 bases separated the two germline ends.

The chain carries TRBV27 and TRBJ1-4, with D perhaps matching TRBD1 (5 bases). Trimming removed 1 base at V and 0 bases at J, with 21 bases between. This CDR3 comprises 20 residues. CDR1 is MNHEY and CDR2 is SMNVEV in the germline V gene (reference sequence). The CDR3 region has the DNA TGTGCCAGCAGTTTATTCCCCCCCGCGGGACGGGATGCAACTAATGAAAAACTGTTTTTT. Amino acids: CASSLFPPAGRDATNEKLFF.

The V and J genes are TRBV30 and TRBJ1-6; 9 bases are shared with TRBD1. This CDR3 has 14 residues. V shed 2 bases and J 10 bases; nucleotides not matched to a gene: 6. Germline CDR1 GTSNPN, CDR2 SVGIG (reference sequence). The CDR3 DNA follows: TGTGCCTGGAGTCCGGGACAGGGCAAATCACCCCTCCACTTT. Protein: CAWSPGQGKSPLHF.

The V and J genes are TRBV28 and TRBJ1-5; the D gene is possibly TRBD1 (6 bases). The germline gives CDR1 MDHEN, CDR2 SYDVKM. V dropped 5 bases and J dropped 8 bases, with 22 bases sitting between them. CDR3 length equals 16 residues. The CDR3 reads CASSPPLGGGSKPQHF. CDR3 in DNA: TGTGCCAGCAGTCCCCCGCTGGGAGGGGGTTCTAAGCCCCAGCATTTT.

This clone came up once. The J gene is TRBJ1-1, the V gene TRBV5-1, with a weak D call TRBD1 (5 bases). V lost 4 bases and J 1 base, leaving 11 bases between the germline ends. Germline V gene lookup returns CDR1 SGHRS and CDR2 YFSETQ. CDR3 size: 14 residues. The CDR3 region has the DNA TGCGCCAGCAGCATGCAGGGTGGGAACACTGAAGCTTTCTTT. Translation: CASSMQGGNTEAFF.

This clone was found a few times. This chain joins TRBV9 and TRBJ2-1, with 8 nucleotides matching TRBD2. Losses at the gene ends were 4 bases for V and 8 bases for J; bases not matched to a gene: 8. The CDR3 runs to 14 residues. CDR1 and CDR2 from the germline V gene are SGDLS and YYNGEE. The CDR3 protein is CASSSNRGGYEQFF. The CDR3 bases are TGTGCCAGCAGCTCCAACCGGGGGGGCTATGAGCAGTTCTTC. Based on the CDR3 plus reference TRBV9 and TRBJ2-1, the full variable domain is DSGVTQTPKHLITATGQRVTLRCSPRSGDLSVYWYQQSLDQGLQFLIQYYNGEERAKGNILERFSAQQFPDLHSELNLSSLELGDSALYFCASSSNRGGYEQFFGPGTRLTVL.

The V gene is TRBV28, the J gene TRBJ1-5, with 7 bases identical to TRBD1. The germline CDR1 and CDR2 sequences are MDHEN and SYDVKM. V lost 1 base, J lost 7 bases, and 10 bases stayed unmatched. The CDR3 covers 16 residues. The DNA of the CDR3 is TGTGCCAGCAGTTTATTAGGAAGGACAGGTCGACAGCCCCAGCATTTT. Translating gives CASSLLGRTGRQPQHF. The full variable domain, with the rest looked up from reference TRBV28 and TRBJ1-5, is DVKVTQSSRYLVKRTGEKVFLECVQDMDHENMFWYRQDPGLGLRLIYFSYDVKMKEKGDIPEGYSVSREKKERFSLILESASTNQTSMYLCASSLLGRTGRQPQHFGDGTRLSIL.

The chain links TRBV5-1 to TRBJ1-4, with D unclear. CDR3 length: 15 amino acids. V was pared by 0 bases and J by 2 bases, with 8 bases between. CDR1 and CDR2 from the germline V gene are SGHRS and YFSETQ. The CDR3 bases are TGCGCCAGCAGCTTGGGGTGGGCGACTAATGAAAAACTGTTTTTT. This gives the protein CASSLGWATNEKLFF.

The chain couples TRBV11-2 to TRBJ2-1; a weak D match, TRBD2 (6 bases). The germline gives CDR1 SGHAT, CDR2 FQNNGV. The CDR3 is 15 amino acids. Trimming removed 5 bases from V and 1 base from J, with 12 bases in between. The CDR3 DNA reads TGTGCCAGCAGCCTTAGCGGTTTTTCCTACAATGAGCAGTTCTTC. Translation: CASSLSGFSYNEQFF.

The rearrangement joins TRBV10-2 to TRBJ1-2; D not resolved. Germline CDR1 WSHSY, CDR2 SAAADI. This CDR3 contains 14 residues. The V end was cut by 7 bases, the J end by 1 base, with 13 bases between. CDR3 sequence: CASTTPSLNYGYTF. As DNA, the CDR3 is TGCGCCAGCACCACTCCGTCCCTTAACTATGGCTACACCTTC.

The rearrangement uses TRBV7-9 and TRBJ1-3; D is unresolved. V was trimmed by 1 base and J by 4 bases, leaving 5 bases between them. This CDR3 is built from 13 residues. The V gene's germline CDR1 is SEHNR and CDR2 FQNEAQ (reference sequence). The CDR3 protein is CASSLGGGNTIYF. In nucleotides, the CDR3 is TGTGCCAGCAGCTTAGGTGGCGGAAACACCATATATTTT.

The chain has TRBV7-2 and TRBJ1-1; 8 bases map to TRBD1. Germline values: CDR1 SGHTA, CDR2 FQGNSA. With 6 bases clipped from V and 4 bases from J, the junction kept 4 bases outside the gene matches. This CDR3 is 13 amino acids long. CDR3 sequence reads: CASRRTGPTEAFF. In DNA form, the CDR3 reads TGTGCCAGCAGGAGGACAGGGCCCACTGAAGCTTTCTTT.

This clone turned up a few times. This chain uses TRBV28 with TRBJ2-2; weak D call: TRBD2 (7 bases). The CDR3 has 15 residues. Trimming cost V 6 bases and J 4 bases, with 15 bases left between them. Germline lookup yields CDR1 MDHEN and CDR2 SYDVKM. The CDR3 DNA sequence: TGTGCCAGCAGCCTAGGGGGGGCCAGCACCGGGGAGCTGTTTTTT. Protein product: CASSLGGASTGELFF.

This clone was detected once. The chain couples TRBV6-1 to TRBJ1-2; 9 bases fit TRBD1. With 3 bases clipped from V and 5 bases from J, the junction kept 4 bases outside the gene matches. Germline V CDR1 and CDR2: MNHNS, SASEGT. This CDR3 is built from 14 residues. The CDR3 region has the DNA TGTGCCAGCAGTGAGGAGGGACAGGGTTATGGCTACACCTTC. It yields the protein CASSEEGQGYGYTF.

CDR3 sequence: CASSDDRARNYNEQFF. Here the CDR3 DNA reads TGTGCCAGCTCGGACGACAGGGCAAGGAACTACAATGAGCAGTTCTTC. The chain is built from TRBV18 and TRBJ2-1; 7 nucleotides line up with TRBD1. V lost 6 bases to trimming and J lost 3 bases; unmatched junction nucleotides: 11. The CDR3 is 16 amino acids. The germline CDR1 and CDR2 sequences are KGHSH and LQKENI.

As regards this clone: Other DNA variants within this sample encode the same CDR3. The V and J genes are TRBV28 and TRBJ1-2; the D is unclear. This CDR3 comprises 12 residues. CDR1 is MDHEN, CDR2 SYDVKM, per germline. Trimming shortened V by 2 bases and J by 4 bases, and 5 bases separated the two germline ends. CDR3 loop: CASSLRGYGYTF. The CDR3 DNA reads TGTGCCAGCAGTTTAAGAGGCTATGGCTACACCTTC.

This clone was recorded a few times. The rearrangement links TRBV12-5 to TRBJ1-5; 8 bases line up with TRBD1. The germline V gene encodes CDR1 LGHNT and CDR2 FRNRAP. The trim removed 2 bases at V and 4 bases at J, leaving 13 bases unmatched. This CDR3 contains 18 residues. The CDR3 here is CASGLLGRGLTGNQPQHF. CDR3 nucleotides: TGTGCTAGTGGTTTGCTTGGCAGGGGGCTAACGGGGAATCAGCCCCAGCATTTT.

V gene TRBV4-1 combines with J gene TRBJ2-7; 12 positions match TRBD2. Germline values: CDR1 MGHRA, CDR2 YSYEKL. Losses at the gene ends were 0 bases for V and 3 bases for J; bases not matched to a gene: 9. CDR3 length equals 18 residues. The CDR3 DNA reads TGCGCCAGCAGCCAAGATCAGCCCCTAGCGGGAGGGATCTACGAGCAGTACTTC. Translated: CASSQDQPLAGGIYEQYF.

The J gene is TRBJ2-3, the V gene TRBV11-2, with 7 bases lining up with TRBD2. V dropped 5 bases and J dropped 9; count of bases not matched to a gene: 17. The CDR3 consists of 16 residues. Germline assignment: CDR1 SGHAT and CDR2 FQNNGV. The CDR3 region is CASSPLGGNAQITQYF. CDR3 DNA sequence: TGTGCCAGCAGCCCGCTCGGGGGGAACGCACAGATAACGCAGTATTTT.